Listed below are T cell receptor beta chains from one sample, sequenced in a study of PD-L1 blockade in urothelial cancer. Sequenced by immunoSEQ multiplex PCR; TCRdb stores in-frame clones only, minus some. The sample comprises tens of thousands of clones, around four fifths of which are singletons, and 4% to 5% rests with the top ten. Material: PBMCs, obtained around atezolizumab (anti-PD-L1) treatment. The receptors stem from a man between 65 and 85 years old with urothelial cancer. Each CDR3 is given with its conserved first and last residue. The D gene is left open where the match is weak. Where a row states a size, it is once, few, many or the class of an expanded clone; other rows omit it.

cdr3_length	d_call	v_call	clone_size	j_call	cdr3_aa	cdr3_nt
12	NA	TRBV19	NA	TRBJ1-2	CASSIVGHGYTF	TGTGCCAGTAGTATAGTCGGTCATGGCTACACCTTC
13	NA	TRBV14	few	TRBJ2-7	CASSRRGLDEQYF	TGTGCCAGCAGCCGGAGGGGGCTGGACGAGCAGTACTTC
16	TRBD1	TRBV6-6	NA	TRBJ1-5	CASSYLMDRGNQPQHF	TGTGCCAGCAGCTACCTCATGGACAGGGGCAATCAGCCCCAGCATTTT
17	TRBD2	TRBV2	NA	TRBJ2-3	CASSPGTSGRASDTQYF	TGTGCCAGCAGTCCTGGGACTAGCGGGAGGGCCTCAGATACGCAGTATTTT
13	NA	TRBV28	NA	TRBJ2-1	CASSSLRFNEQFF	TGTGCCAGCAGTTCCCTTCGGTTTAATGAGCAGTTCTTC
15	NA	TRBV10-2	NA	TRBJ2-3	CAISYERSSTDTQYF	TGCGCCATCTCGTACGAGCGGTCTAGCACAGATACGCAGTATTTT
15	NA	TRBV6-5	NA	TRBJ2-7	CASSSVGQSHYEQYF	TGTGCCAGCAGTTCGGTGGGGCAGAGCCACTACGAGCAGTACTTC
17	NA	TRBV29-1	NA	TRBJ1-5	CSVEEGDSNPSNQPQHF	TGCAGCGTTGAAGAGGGTGACAGCAACCCAAGCAATCAGCCCCAGCATTTT
14	TRBD1	TRBV5-4	NA	TRBJ1-5	CASSLQGARQPQHF	TGTGCCAGCAGCTTACAGGGGGCCCGTCAGCCCCAGCATTTT
13	TRBD1	TRBV28	NA	TRBJ1-2	CASIGGGNYGYTF	TGTGCCAGCATTGGAGGGGGCAACTATGGCTACACCTTC
15	NA	TRBV9	NA	TRBJ2-1	CASSAMGVIQNEQFF	TGTGCCAGCAGCGCGATGGGCGTGATTCAGAATGAGCAGTTCTTC
14	NA	TRBV5-1	NA	TRBJ2-7	CASSLGRQVDEQYF	TGCGCCAGCAGCTTGGGGCGTCAGGTGGACGAGCAGTACTTC
14	NA	TRBV5-1	few	TRBJ1-1	CASSLGQVNTEAFF	TGCGCCAGCAGCTTGGGACAGGTGAACACTGAAGCTTTCTTT
14	NA	TRBV9	NA	TRBJ1-5	CASSPGQSSQPQHF	TGTGCCAGCAGCCCCGGACAGTCAAGTCAGCCCCAGCATTTT
15	TRBD2	TRBV28	NA	TRBJ2-5	CASGLAGALQETQYF	TGTGCCAGCGGACTAGCGGGAGCCCTACAAGAGACCCAGTACTTC
15	NA	TRBV21-1	NA	TRBJ2-1	CASHKGLGGSYEQFF	TGTGCCAGCCACAAAGGGCTGGGAGGTTCGTATGAGCAGTTCTTC
16	TRBD2	TRBV5-1	NA	TRBJ2-1	CASSGGLAVRHNEQFF	TGCGCCAGCAGCGGGGGACTAGCGGTTCGCCACAATGAGCAGTTCTTC
12	NA	TRBV4-2	NA	TRBJ1-1	CASSQGRTEAFF	TGTGCCAGCAGCCAAGGGAGAACCGAAGCTTTCTTT
13	NA	TRBV2	NA	TRBJ1-2	CASSLGQWNGYTF	TGTGCCAGCAGCTTAGGACAGTGGAATGGCTACACCTTC
12	NA	TRBV11-2	NA	TRBJ2-5	CASSTGLETQYF	TGTGCCAGCAGCACGGGGTTAGAGACCCAGTACTTC
13	NA	TRBV28	NA	TRBJ2-7	CATNGQTAYEQYF	TGTGCCACCAACGGACAGACAGCCTACGAGCAGTACTTC
15	TRBD1	TRBV6-6	NA	TRBJ1-2	CASSYSIRGWYGYTF	TGTGCCAGCAGTTACTCGATCAGGGGGTGGTATGGCTACACCTTC
14	NA	TRBV18	NA	TRBJ2-2	CASSPRRDTGELFF	TGTGCCAGCTCTCCACGGAGAGACACCGGGGAGCTGTTTTTT
16	TRBD1	TRBV5-1	NA	TRBJ1-3	CASSLQGTFSGNTIYF	TGCGCCAGCAGCTTACAGGGGACCTTCTCTGGAAACACCATATATTTT
14	TRBD1	TRBV27	NA	TRBJ1-2	CASSLSGQSGGYTF	TGTGCCAGCAGTTTATCGGGACAGTCGGGTGGCTACACCTTC
17	TRBD2	TRBV18	NA	TRBJ2-3	CASSARTSGSSTDTQYF	TGTGCCAGCTCAGCCCGGACTAGCGGGTCTAGCACAGATACGCAGTATTTT
15	TRBD1	TRBV6-6	NA	TRBJ1-2	CASSGGGQGANGYTF	TGTGCCAGCTCGGGGGGGGGACAGGGGGCGAATGGCTACACCTTC
17	TRBD2	TRBV6-1	few	TRBJ2-5	CASSDPTSGRGQETQYF	TGTGCCAGCAGTGACCCGACTAGCGGGAGAGGACAAGAGACCCAGTACTTC
13	TRBD1	TRBV10-3	NA	TRBJ1-3	CAIIDRDENTIYF	TGTGCCATCATAGACAGGGATGAAAACACCATATATTTT
13	NA	TRBV6-6	NA	TRBJ2-2	CASSPTGLGELFF	TGTGCCAGCAGTCCTACGGGACTCGGGGAGCTGTTTTTT
14	NA	TRBV7-3	NA	TRBJ2-2	CASSSDSNTGELFF	TGTGCCAGCAGCTCGGACTCTAACACCGGGGAGCTGTTTTTT
16	TRBD2	TRBV27	NA	TRBJ2-1	CASSATLAGVGHEQFF	TGTGCCAGCAGTGCCACCCTAGCGGGAGTTGGCCATGAGCAGTTCTTC
15	NA	TRBV29-1	NA	TRBJ2-3	CSVEDTGLRTDTQYF	TGCAGCGTTGAAGATACGGGACTCCGCACAGATACGCAGTATTTT
13	NA	TRBV19	NA	TRBJ2-7	CASSTYRAYEQYF	TGTGCCAGTAGTACCTATAGAGCCTACGAGCAGTACTTC
14	NA	TRBV7-9	NA	TRBJ2-7	CASSFTQGPYEQYF	TGTGCCAGCAGCTTCACTCAGGGTCCATACGAGCAGTACTTC
13	NA	TRBV28	NA	TRBJ2-3	CASSQLGTDTQYF	TGTGCCAGCAGTCAACTCGGCACAGATACGCAGTATTTT
14	NA	TRBV6-1	NA	TRBJ2-2	CASSGGGFPGELFF	TGTGCCAGCAGTGGAGGAGGGTTCCCCGGGGAGCTGTTTTTT
16	TRBD2	TRBV27	NA	TRBJ2-3	CASSLSLAGGPDTQYF	TGTGCCAGCAGTTTATCCCTAGCGGGAGGACCAGATACGCAGTATTTT
16	TRBD2	TRBV5-6	NA	TRBJ2-3	CASSNNLAGGPYTQYF	TGTGCCAGCAGCAACAACCTAGCGGGAGGGCCTTATACGCAGTATTTT
14	NA	TRBV9	NA	TRBJ1-4	CASSPRDNNEKLFF	TGTGCCAGCAGCCCCCGGGACAACAATGAAAAACTGTTTTTT
15	TRBD2	TRBV28	few	TRBJ2-7	CASSLLAGGRYEQYF	TGTGCCAGCAGTCTTCTAGCGGGAGGACGCTACGAGCAGTACTTC
11	NA	TRBV20-1	NA	TRBJ2-7	CSAVQGYEQYF	TGCAGTGCTGTACAGGGCTACGAGCAGTACTTC
13	NA	TRBV9	NA	TRBJ1-2	CASSQPGGTGYTF	TGTGCCAGCAGCCAACCGGGAGGGACAGGCTACACCTTC
15	TRBD1	TRBV9	few	TRBJ2-2	CASSDGDRNTGELFF	TGTGCCAGCAGCGACGGGGACAGGAACACCGGGGAGCTGTTTTTT
13	NA	TRBV28	NA	TRBJ1-1	CASSFRVNTEAFF	TGTGCCAGCAGTTTTCGGGTGAACACTGAAGCTTTCTTT